The 3 T cell receptor beta chains given below trace back to one sample, sequenced in a study of brain metastases from non-small cell lung cancer. Generated by immunoSEQ multiplex PCR, the TCRdb table keeps only in-frame clones and is missing some. The table records 14,000 to 15,000 clones, about four fifths of them present only once. The material sequenced was primary lung tumor tissue. These TCRs come from a donor at least 40 years old with non-small cell lung cancer.

The chain has TRBV5-6 and TRBJ2-7; possibly TRBD1 or TRBD2 for D (5 bases each). CDR1 and CDR2 from the germline V gene are SGHDT and YYEEEE. The V and J ends lost 4 bases and 2 bases respectively, with 10 bases between them. CDR3 length: 13 residues. CDR3 coding DNA: TGTGCCAGCAGCCGGGGCGCTGCCTACGAGCAGTACTTC. Translated, it gives CASSRGAAYEQYF.

The chain is built from TRBV12-3 or TRBV12-4 and TRBJ1-1; weak D call: TRBD1 (5 bases). This CDR3 is built from 12 residues. V shed 9 bases and J shed 2 bases, with 10 bases lying between them. The CDR3 is CASGGYNTEAFF. As DNA, the CDR3 is TGTGCCAGTGGGGGTTATAACACTGAAGCTTTCTTT.

The chain combines TRBV7-9 with TRBJ1-2; D is possibly TRBD1 (6 bases). Germline CDR1 reads SEHNR; CDR2 reads FQNEAQ (reference sequence). This CDR3 region has 13 residues. Trimming took 3 bases from V and 8 from J, leaving 13 bases between them. CDR3 region: CASSFGQHRGYTF. CDR3 DNA: TGTGCCAGCAGCTTCGGACAGCACAGGGGCTACACCTTC.